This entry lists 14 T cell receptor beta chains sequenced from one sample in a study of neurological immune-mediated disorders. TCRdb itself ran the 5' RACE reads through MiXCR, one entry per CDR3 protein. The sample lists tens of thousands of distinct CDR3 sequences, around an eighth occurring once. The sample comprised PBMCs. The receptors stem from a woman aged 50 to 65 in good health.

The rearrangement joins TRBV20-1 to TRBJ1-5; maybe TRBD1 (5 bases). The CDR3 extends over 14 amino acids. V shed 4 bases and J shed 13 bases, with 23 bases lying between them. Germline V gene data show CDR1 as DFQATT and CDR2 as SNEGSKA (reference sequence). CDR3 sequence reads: CSAMGPNSNQTQHF. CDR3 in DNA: TGCAGTGCTATGGGACCGAATAGCAATCAGACACAGCATTTT.

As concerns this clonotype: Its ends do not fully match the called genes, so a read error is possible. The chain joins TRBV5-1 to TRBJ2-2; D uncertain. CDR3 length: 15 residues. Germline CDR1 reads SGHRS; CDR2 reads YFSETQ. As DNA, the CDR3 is TGCGCCAGCTTCTCCGATACACCGAACACAGGGGAGCTGTTTTTT. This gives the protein CASFSDTPNTGELFF.

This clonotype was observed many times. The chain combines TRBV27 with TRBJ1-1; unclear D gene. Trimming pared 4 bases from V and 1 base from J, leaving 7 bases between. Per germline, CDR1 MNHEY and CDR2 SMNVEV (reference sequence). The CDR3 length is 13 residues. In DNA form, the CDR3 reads TGTGCCAGCAGTTACAAAAGGAACACTGAAGCTTTCTTT. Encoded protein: CASSYKRNTEAFF.

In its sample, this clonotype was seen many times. The CDR3: CASSYRSGGASTDTQYF. CDR3 DNA sequence: TGTGCCAGCAGTTACCGCAGCGGGGGGGCGAGCACAGATACGCAGTATTTT. This chain uses TRBV6-2 or TRBV6-3 with TRBJ2-3; 10 bases are shared with TRBD2. Germline CDR1 reads MNHEY; CDR2 reads SVGEGT. The CDR3 length is 17 residues. The J segment lost 0 bases and the V segment lost 2 bases, leaving 5 bases of the junction unmatched.

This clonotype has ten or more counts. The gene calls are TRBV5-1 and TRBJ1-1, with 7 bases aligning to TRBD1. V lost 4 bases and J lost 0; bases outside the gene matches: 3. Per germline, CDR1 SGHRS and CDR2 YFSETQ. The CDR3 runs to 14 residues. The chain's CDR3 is CASSKGQMNTEAFF. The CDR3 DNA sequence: TGCGCCAGCAGCAAGGGACAGATGAACACTGAAGCTTTCTTT.

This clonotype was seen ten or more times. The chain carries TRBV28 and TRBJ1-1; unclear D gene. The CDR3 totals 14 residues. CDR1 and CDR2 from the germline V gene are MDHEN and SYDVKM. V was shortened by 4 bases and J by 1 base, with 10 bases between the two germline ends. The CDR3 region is CASSSPGGNTEAFF. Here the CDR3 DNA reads TGTGCCAGCAGTTCCCCAGGCGGGAACACTGAAGCTTTCTTT.

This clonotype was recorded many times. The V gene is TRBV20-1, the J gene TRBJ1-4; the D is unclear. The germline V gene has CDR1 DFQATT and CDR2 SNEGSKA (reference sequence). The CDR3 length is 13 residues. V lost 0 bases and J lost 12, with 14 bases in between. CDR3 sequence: CSARDRNPWELFF. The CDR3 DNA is TGCAGTGCTAGAGACAGGAATCCCTGGGAACTGTTTTTT.

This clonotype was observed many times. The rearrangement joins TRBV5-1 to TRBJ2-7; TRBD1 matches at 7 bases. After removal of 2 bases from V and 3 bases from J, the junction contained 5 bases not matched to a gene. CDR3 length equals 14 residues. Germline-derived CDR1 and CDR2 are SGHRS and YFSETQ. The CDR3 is CASSLQGTYYEQYF. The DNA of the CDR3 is TGCGCCAGCAGCTTACAGGGGACATACTACGAGCAGTACTTC.

The CDR3 nucleotides are TGTGCCAGCAGCTTGGGTGGGCTCGAGCAGTACTTC. It translates to CASSLGGLEQYF. The chain is built from TRBV5-6 and TRBJ2-7; D is ambiguous. The CDR3 runs 12 residues. The germline V gene encodes CDR1 SGHDT and CDR2 YYEEEE. Trimming removed 0 bases from V and 6 bases from J, with 7 bases in between.

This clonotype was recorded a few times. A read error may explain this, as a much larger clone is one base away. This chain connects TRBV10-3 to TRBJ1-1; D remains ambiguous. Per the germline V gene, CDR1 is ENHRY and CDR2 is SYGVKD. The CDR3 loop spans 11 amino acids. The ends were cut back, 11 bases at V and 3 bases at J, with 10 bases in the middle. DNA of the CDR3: TGTGCCCCCCAGGCTGACACTGAAGCTTTCTTT. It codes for CAPQADTEAFF.

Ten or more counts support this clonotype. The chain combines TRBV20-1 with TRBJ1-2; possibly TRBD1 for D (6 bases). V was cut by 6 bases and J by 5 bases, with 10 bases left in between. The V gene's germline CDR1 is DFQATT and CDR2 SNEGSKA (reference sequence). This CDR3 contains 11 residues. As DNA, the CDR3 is TGCAGTGCCATACAGGGATATGGCTACACCTTC. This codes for CSAIQGYGYTF.

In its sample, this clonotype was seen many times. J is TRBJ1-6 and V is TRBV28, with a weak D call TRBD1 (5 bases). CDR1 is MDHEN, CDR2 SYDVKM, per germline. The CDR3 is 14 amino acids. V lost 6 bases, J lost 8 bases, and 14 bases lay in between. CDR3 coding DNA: TGTGCCAGCAGCTGGAGACAGCCAGATTCACCCCTCCACTTT. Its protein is CASSWRQPDSPLHF.

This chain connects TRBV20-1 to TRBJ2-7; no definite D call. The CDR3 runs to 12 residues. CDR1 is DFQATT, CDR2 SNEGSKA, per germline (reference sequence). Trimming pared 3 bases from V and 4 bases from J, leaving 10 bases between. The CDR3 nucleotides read TGCAGTGCTAGTGGCGGAATTTACGAGCAGTACTTC. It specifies CSASGGIYEQYF.

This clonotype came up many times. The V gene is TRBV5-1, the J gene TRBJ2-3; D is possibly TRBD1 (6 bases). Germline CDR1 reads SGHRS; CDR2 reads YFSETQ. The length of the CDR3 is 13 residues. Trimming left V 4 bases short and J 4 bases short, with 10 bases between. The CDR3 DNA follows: TGCGCCAGCAGCACCCAGGGGTCAGATACGCAGTATTTT. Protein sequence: CASSTQGSDTQYF.